This entry lists 14 T cell receptor beta chains sequenced from one sample in a study of T cell clonality in common variable immunodeficiency. TCRdb's copy holds only in-frame clones and misses some; the assay was immunoSEQ multiplex PCR. The record shows about 31,000 clones for this sample, with no singletons present. Material for sequencing was peripheral blood mononuclear cells. The receptors were gathered from a person between 18 and 70 years old in good health.

This clone was detected many times. Read sequence stops 3 residues before the CDR3 end, and the germline J gene provides the missing end. This chain links TRBV7-2 with TRBJ2-2; possible D gene TRBD2, 6 bases. Trimming took off 3 bases at V and 2 bases at J, with 10 bases between the two ends. CDR1 and CDR2 from the germline V gene are SGHTA and FQGNSA. The CDR3 has 15 amino acids. The CDR3 bases that were read are TGTGCCAGCAGCTTGGGACTCCATAACACCGGGGAG. Encoded protein: CASSLGLHNTGE. The CDR3 as a whole reads CASSLGLHNTGELFF.

This clone was counted many times. The read stops 3 residues short of the end of the CDR3; the missing end is completed from the germline J gene. The rearrangement uses TRBV5-6 and TRBJ2-7; the D gene is possibly TRBD1 (5 bases). Trimming took off 2 bases at V and 6 bases at J, with 18 bases between the two ends. CDR3 length: 15 amino acids. From germline, CDR1 is SGHDT and CDR2 YYEEEE. CDR3 bases read: TGTGCCAGCAGCTTCCTGGGCAGGGAAAAGGGCGAG. This encodes CASSFLGREKGE. The entire CDR3 protein reads CASSFLGREKGEQYF.

Ten or more counts support this clone. The read halts 3 residues ahead of the CDR3 end, with the missing end drawn from the germline J gene. The chain recombines TRBV7-8 with TRBJ2-2; perhaps TRBD2 as D (6 bases). Trimming shortened V by 6 bases and J by 4 bases, and 18 bases separated the two germline ends. The germline V gene has CDR1 SGHVS and CDR2 FQNEAQ. The length of the CDR3 is 16 residues. The CDR3 loop reads CASRGLGHGGTGELFF. The covered CDR3 bases are TGTGCCAGCAGGGGTCTTGGACACGGGGGCACCGGGGAG.

There are many counts of this clone. The sequence runs out 3 residues before the end of the CDR3; the remainder is reconstructed from the germline J gene. The chain combines TRBV20-1 with TRBJ2-5, with TRBD2 matching over 11 bases. The V gene's germline CDR1 is DFQATT and CDR2 SNEGSKA (reference sequence). The CDR3 is 18 amino acids. V lost 1 base and J lost 1; bases outside the gene matches: 11. The covered CDR3 bases are TGCAGTGCTAGAGCCCGACTAGCGGGGAGCACCCCCCAAGAGACC. Translated, it gives CSARARLAGSTPQET. From start to end, the CDR3 is CSARARLAGSTPQETQYF.

This clone was detected ten times or more. The read terminates 3 residues before the CDR3 end, so the remaining end is supplied by the germline J gene. The rearrangement uses TRBV9 and TRBJ2-4; 10 nucleotides agree with TRBD1. Per the germline V gene, CDR1 is SGDLS and CDR2 is YYNGEE. This CDR3 comprises 16 residues. The ends lost 3 bases at V and 5 bases at J; junction bases unmatched: 8. Partial CDR3 DNA: TGTGCCAGCAGCGCCGACAGGGGGCGGACCCAAAACATT. This codes for CASSADRGRTQNI. The complete CDR3 protein is CASSADRGRTQNIQYF.

This clone was counted ten times or more. Read data end 3 residues before the CDR3 end; the end is taken from the germline J gene. V usage is TRBV7-4 and J usage is TRBJ1-5; D remains unclear. The CDR3 loop spans 14 amino acids. The germline V and J ends were trimmed by 5 bases and 0 bases, with 8 bases remaining between them. CDR1 and CDR2 from the germline V gene are SGHVT and SQSDAQ. The CDR3 bases that were read are TGTGCCAGCAGCCCCGGTTCTAGCAATCAGCCC. Residues: CASSPGSSNQP. The CDR3, in full, reads CASSPGSSNQPQHF.

This clone has at least ten counts. The read finishes 3 residues shy of the CDR3 end, and the germline J gene is used to complete it. V gene TRBV5-1 combines with J gene TRBJ2-5; weak D call: TRBD1 (6 bases). This CDR3 spans 15 amino acids. From germline, CDR1 is SGHRS and CDR2 YFSETQ. V lost 0 bases to trimming and J lost 7 bases, with 16 bases between them. The CDR3 bases that were read are TGCGCCAGCAGCTTGGCAGGGGCCCTCTTTGGGACC. Amino acid sequence: CASSLAGALFGT. The whole CDR3 protein reads CASSLAGALFGTQYF.

Many counts were recorded for this clone. The CDR3 end is not reached by the read, which stops 3 residues before it; the germline J gene fills it in. The gene calls are TRBV5-1 and TRBJ1-4, with 7 nucleotides matching TRBD1. V gave up 4 bases and J gave up 7 bases; unmatched junction bases: 7. This CDR3 contains 14 residues. Germline V lookup: CDR1 SGHRS, CDR2 YFSETQ. The sequenced part of the CDR3 DNA is TGCGCCAGCAGCCAGACCGGGACAGCTGAAAAA. Protein: CASSQTGTAEK. The entire CDR3 protein reads CASSQTGTAEKLFF.

This clone was seen only a few times. Read data end 3 residues before the CDR3 end; the end is taken from the germline J gene. The rearrangement joins TRBV19 to TRBJ1-2; weak D call: TRBD1 (6 bases). This CDR3 is built from 13 residues. In germline, CDR1 is LNHDA, CDR2 SQIVND (reference sequence). The sequenced part of the CDR3 DNA is TGTGCCAGTCGACTGGGGGCGTCAGATACC. This translates into CASRLGASDT. The whole CDR3 sequence is CASRLGASDTYTF. Together with reference TRBV19 and TRBJ1-2, the CDR3 gives the full variable domain: DGGITQSPKYLFRKEGQNVTLSCEQNLNHDAMYWYRQDPGQGLRLIYYSQIVNDFQKGDIAEGYSVSREKKESFPLTVTSAQKNPTAFYLCASRLGASDTYTFGSGTRLTVV.

This clone has ten or more counts. The read ends 3 residues before the CDR3 terminus; that terminus is restored from the germline J gene. This chain links TRBV10-1 with TRBJ2-2; 9 bases line up with TRBD1. The CDR3 extends over 17 amino acids. J was trimmed by 2 bases and V by 6 bases; bases with no gene match: 10. Germline CDR1 WNHNN, CDR2 SYGVQD (reference sequence). The CDR3 loop reads CASSRGQGRGNTGELFF. The sequenced part of the CDR3 DNA is TGCGCCAGCAGCCGGGGACAGGGTAGAGGAAACACCGGGGAG.

This clone turned up a few times. The read terminates 3 residues before the CDR3 end, so the remaining end is supplied by the germline J gene. The chain employs TRBV7-9 and TRBJ2-4; 10 bases map to TRBD1. The V gene's germline CDR1 is SEHNR and CDR2 FQNEAQ (reference sequence). This CDR3 is built from 14 residues. The DNA read from the CDR3 is TGTGCCAGCAGCTTTAGTGGACAGGGGGTCGGT. Translated: CASSFSGQGVG. The CDR3 as a whole reads CASSFSGQGVGQYF.

In this sample, this clone turned up many times. The read ends 3 residues early relative to the CDR3; the germline J gene fills the gap. The J gene is TRBJ2-5, the V gene TRBV20-1, with D possibly matching TRBD1 (6 bases). V was pared by 5 bases and J by 5 bases, with 21 bases between. Germline V gene sequence: CDR1 DFQATT, CDR2 SNEGSKA (reference sequence). CDR3 size: 15 residues. The CDR3 loop reads CSAFPGHKKGETQYF. The covered CDR3 bases are TGCAGTGCTTTTCCGGGACACAAAAAGGGGGAGACC.

Ten or more counts support this clone. The read comes to an end 3 residues before the CDR3 does, leaving the germline J gene to fill in the end. The chain is built from TRBV7-2 and TRBJ2-3; 8 positions agree with TRBD1. The CDR3 is 15 amino acids. Germline V gene lookup returns CDR1 SGHTA and CDR2 FQGNSA. The V gene end was trimmed by 7 bases and the J gene end by 3 bases; junction bases not matched to a gene: 9. Partial CDR3 DNA: TGTGCCAGCACCTCTCCAGGGGGCAATACAGATACG. It yields the protein CASTSPGGNTDT. The whole CDR3 region reads CASTSPGGNTDTQYF.

This clone has at least ten counts. The CDR3 reads CASSQVSAVQHTGELFF. The sequenced CDR3 bases are TGCGCCAGCAGCCAAGTGAGTGCTGTACAGCACACCGGGGAG. This rearrangement joins TRBV4-1 to TRBJ2-2; D uncertain. Read coverage stops 3 residues before the CDR3 terminus; the germline J gene supplies the remainder. CDR1 and CDR2 (germline): MGHRA, YSYEKL. This CDR3 is built from 17 residues. Trimming cost V 1 base and J 3 bases, with 15 bases left between them.